This T cell receptor (beta chain) was documented in a study of stem cell transplantation in POMP-related autoinflammatory disease. Overall study: Before transplant, CD4+ T cells skewed naive and CD8+ proportions were low.

The method was immunoSEQ multiplex PCR; TCRdb's version includes in-frame clones alone and lacks a portion of them. Altogether around 10,000 clones are present, around 86% being singletons, with the ten largest covering under 55%. PRAID featured prominent immunodeficiency. Study-wide results and caveats: In patients with PRAID, every analyzed T-cell subset tended to show lower diversity and higher clonality. Patients with PRAID showed a restricted number of unique TRB V-J gene pairings.

Per germline, CDR1 GTSNPN and CDR2 SVGIG (reference sequence). This CDR3 spans 14 amino acids. V shed 2 bases and J shed 5 bases, with 12 bases lying between them. This clone was seen only a few times. Its antigen is not identified. This specimen was CD8+ T cells from PBMCs, taken before stem cell transplantation. This rearrangement joins TRBV30 to TRBJ1-4; D is unclear. This clonotype was obtained from a human donor with POMP-related autoinflammation and immune dysregulation (PRAID). The CDR3 sequence is CAWSNGMGNEKLFF. The DNA of the CDR3 is TGTGCCTGGAGTAACGGGATGGGAAATGAAAAACTGTTTTTT.